These 29 T cell receptor beta chains were all obtained from the same sample, sequenced in a study of response to subunit inactivated influenza vaccine. TCRdb processed the RT-PCR reads anew with MiXCR; each CDR3 protein has one entry. The sample includes about 500,000 distinct CDR3 sequences, about 15% seen only once; the top ten take less than 4%. Source: CD4+ T cells sorted from PBMCs, taken around 25 months after vaccination. Receptor source: a man aged 50 to 69 who received an inactivated influenza vaccine.

This clonotype was picked up many times. The chain has TRBV12-3 or TRBV12-4 and TRBJ2-1; the D gene is possibly TRBD2 (5 bases). The CDR3 is made up of 14 amino acids. The germline V and J ends were trimmed by 2 bases and 5 bases, with 10 bases remaining between them. The CDR3 sequence is CASSLKLADNEQFF. Written as DNA, the CDR3 is TGTGCCAGCAGTTTAAAGCTAGCTGACAATGAGCAGTTCTTC.

This clonotype was seen many times. The genes are TRBV19 and TRBJ2-7; 10 nucleotides match TRBD1. The CDR3 covers 15 residues. Germline loops: CDR1 LNHDA, CDR2 SQIVND (reference sequence). Unmatched junction bases numbered 5, after V lost 1 base and J lost 5 bases. CDR3 nucleotide sequence: TGTGCCAGTAGTATAGCCGGGACAGGGGCCGACGAGCAGTACTTC. Protein product: CASSIAGTGADEQYF.

This clonotype was seen only a few times. The chain combines TRBV5-1 with TRBJ1-1; TRBD1 might be the D (5 bases). Trimming shortened V by 5 bases and J by 4 bases, and 12 bases separated the two germline ends. The CDR3 loop spans 13 amino acids. Germline CDR1 and CDR2: SGHRS and YFSETQ. This CDR3 is CASRTEPLTEAFF. CDR3 bases: TGCGCCAGCAGGACAGAACCCCTCACTGAAGCTTTCTTT.

The V call is TRBV28, the J call TRBJ2-3; 8 nucleotides align to TRBD2. The V gene's germline CDR1 is MDHEN and CDR2 SYDVKM. CDR3 length: 14 amino acids. V shed 4 bases and J 4 bases; nucleotides not matched to a gene: 4. The CDR3 nucleotides are TGTGCCAGCAGTTGGGGACTAGAGCCAGATACGCAGTATTTT. Its protein is CASSWGLEPDTQYF.

In this sample, this clonotype turned up many times. This chain links TRBV10-3 with TRBJ2-5; TRBD1 might be the D (5 bases). Germline-derived CDR1 and CDR2 are ENHRY and SYGVKD. This CDR3 comprises 14 residues. V shed 4 bases and J shed 4 bases, with 13 bases lying between them. The CDR3 protein is CAISVRVGGETQYF. CDR3 nucleotides: TGTGCCATCAGTGTCAGGGTCGGTGGAGAGACCCAGTACTTC.

In its sample, this clonotype was seen many times. The rearrangement links TRBV5-1 to TRBJ1-6; 9 nucleotides align to TRBD1. With V trimmed by 1 base and J by 9 bases, 5 bases remained unmatched. Germline CDR1 SGHRS, CDR2 YFSETQ. The CDR3 runs to 15 residues. CDR3 loop: CASSLRGQGLSPLHF. CDR3 bases: TGCGCCAGCAGCTTGCGGGGACAGGGCCTTTCACCCCTCCACTTT.

This clonotype was counted a few times. The rearrangement links TRBV5-1 to TRBJ2-6; a weak D match, TRBD2 (5 bases). This CDR3 has 16 residues. The ends were cut back, 4 bases at V and 1 base at J, with 12 bases in the middle. Per germline, CDR1 SGHRS and CDR2 YFSETQ. The DNA for the CDR3 is TGCGCCAGCAGCGTAGCGCCGGGGTCTGGGGCCAACGTCCTGACTTTC. Amino acid sequence: CASSVAPGSGANVLTF.

This clonotype has only one observation. The rearrangement links TRBV12-3 or TRBV12-4 to TRBJ1-4, with TRBD1 matching 8 bases. The CDR3 runs 14 residues. Germline trimming cut 5 bases from V and 6 bases from J; bases unmatched to any gene: 5. In nucleotides, the CDR3 is TGTGCCAGCAGTGTGACAGGGGTCGATGAAAAACTGTTTTTT. Amino acid sequence: CASSVTGVDEKLFF.

This clonotype was recorded at least ten times. The chain couples TRBV7-2 to TRBJ2-5, with 8 bases aligning to TRBD2. The V segment lost 0 bases and the J segment 5 bases; nucleotides outside the gene matches: 8. The CDR3 is 16 amino acids. Germline V CDR1 and CDR2: SGHTA, FQGNSA. CDR3 nucleotide sequence: TGTGCCAGCAGCTTAGCCCTAGCGGGTTTGGGGGAGACCCAGTACTTC. This gives the protein CASSLALAGLGETQYF.

The CDR3 loop is CASSRGEGSYGYTF. CDR3 coding DNA: TGTGCCAGCAGCCGAGGAGAAGGGAGCTATGGCTACACCTTC. The chain couples TRBV5-5 to TRBJ1-2; D uncertain. Germline assignment: CDR1 SGHKS and CDR2 YYEKEE (reference sequence). The CDR3 length is 14 residues. V lost 4 bases, J lost 4 bases, and 14 bases lay in between.

This clonotype was detected only a few times. The chain employs TRBV19 and TRBJ2-1; D ambiguous. V lost 8 bases and J lost 1, with 3 bases in between. Germline V lookup: CDR1 LNHDA, CDR2 SQIVND (reference sequence). The CDR3 is made up of 11 amino acids. The CDR3 region is CASYSYNEQFF. The CDR3 DNA sequence: TGTGCCAGTTATTCCTACAATGAGCAGTTCTTC.

In this sample, this clonotype turned up a few times. V usage is TRBV7-9 and J usage is TRBJ2-4; D unclear. This CDR3 has 14 residues. Germline V CDR1 and CDR2: SEHNR, FQNEAQ (reference sequence). The ends were cut back, 5 bases at V and 0 bases at J, with 8 bases in the middle. The CDR3 sequence: CASSLLEAKNIQYF. The CDR3 DNA follows: TGTGCCAGCAGCCTGCTGGAAGCCAAAAACATTCAGTACTTC.

The V and J genes are TRBV12-3 or TRBV12-4 and TRBJ2-1; unclear D gene. The CDR3 length is 12 residues. Between the trimmed V and J ends, which lost 10 bases and 9 bases, there was a span of 16 bases. The DNA for the CDR3 is TGTGCCACCAGCAAGTCTGCAGGTGAGCAGTTCTTC. Encoded protein: CATSKSAGEQFF.

J is TRBJ1-3 and V is TRBV12-3 or TRBV12-4; D remains ambiguous. This CDR3 region has 16 residues. V was shortened by 3 bases and J by 2 bases, with 14 bases between the two germline ends. This CDR3 is CASSFPVDSAGNTIYF. The CDR3 nucleotides are TGTGCCAGCAGTTTCCCAGTGGATAGCGCTGGAAACACCATATATTTT.

CDR3 bases: TGCGCCAGCAGTTCCCGCCGGACTGGTCGAGATGGGAATGAGCAGTTCTTC. It is translated as CASSSRRTGRDGNEQFF. The chain carries TRBV5-1 and TRBJ2-1; D possibly corresponds to TRBD2 (5 bases). V lost 5 bases, J lost 7 bases, and 25 bases lay in between. CDR3 size: 17 residues. From germline, CDR1 is SGHRS and CDR2 YFSETQ.

This clonotype was seen a few times. J is TRBJ2-1 and V is TRBV5-1; 9 bases line up with TRBD2. The V segment lost 1 base and the J segment 8 bases; nucleotides outside the gene matches: 7. This CDR3 is built from 15 residues. Germline CDR1 SGHRS, CDR2 YFSETQ. As DNA, the CDR3 is TGCGCCAGCAGCTTGTCAAGCGGGAGGTTGCATGAGCAGTTCTTC. It is translated as CASSLSSGRLHEQFF.

This clonotype appeared a few times. The chain couples TRBV6-2 or TRBV6-3 to TRBJ2-2; 9 positions agree with TRBD2. Germline CDR1 reads MNHEY; CDR2 reads SVGEGT. The J segment lost 1 base and the V segment lost 6 bases, leaving 12 bases of the junction unmatched. The CDR3 extends over 18 amino acids. As DNA, the CDR3 is TGTGCCAGCAGGCCCGGTGCTAGCGGGAAACGGAACACCGGGGAGCTGTTTTTT. It translates to CASRPGASGKRNTGELFF.

V and J are TRBV12-3 or TRBV12-4 and TRBJ1-5; D not certain. CDR3 length: 14 residues. V lost 3 bases, J lost 4 bases, and 10 bases lay in between. The DNA of the CDR3 is TGTGCCAGCAGTTTTAGGTTTGGAAATCAGCCCCAGCATTTT. Translating gives CASSFRFGNQPQHF.

This clonotype was counted between two and nine times. The rearrangement uses TRBV7-2 and TRBJ2-1; 8 bases are shared with TRBD2. CDR1 and CDR2 from the germline V gene are SGHTA and FQGNSA. V shed 4 bases and J 1 base; nucleotides not matched to a gene: 3. This CDR3 region has 15 residues. The chain's CDR3 is CASSWIAGSYNEQFF. The CDR3 nucleotides are TGTGCCAGCAGCTGGATAGCGGGGTCCTACAATGAGCAGTTCTTC.

There are many counts of this clonotype. J is TRBJ2-5 and V is TRBV6-2 or TRBV6-3; D might be TRBD2 (5 bases). Germline V gene lookup returns CDR1 MNHEY and CDR2 SVGEGT. This CDR3 is built from 16 residues. V gave up 2 bases and J gave up 5 bases, with 18 bases separating them. CDR3 DNA sequence: TGTGCCAGCAGTTACAGGTTCAGCGGATTGCCGGAGACCCAGTACTTC. Amino acid sequence: CASSYRFSGLPETQYF.

Ten or more counts support this clonotype. The gene calls are TRBV28 and TRBJ2-7; 7 nucleotides align to TRBD1. Unmatched junction bases numbered 8, after V lost 6 bases and J lost 0 bases. CDR3 length: 15 residues. Germline V CDR1 and CDR2: MDHEN, SYDVKM. As DNA, the CDR3 is TGTGCCAGCAGGAACCGGGCAGGGGGCTCCTACGAGCAGTACTTC. Its translation: CASRNRAGGSYEQYF.

CDR3 sequence reads: CASKLTGGLWNTEAFF. The DNA of the CDR3 is TGTGCCAGCAAACTGACAGGGGGCTTATGGAACACTGAAGCTTTCTTT. The chain joins TRBV12-3 or TRBV12-4 to TRBJ1-1; 10 nucleotides align to TRBD1. V gave up 7 bases and J gave up 1 base; unmatched junction bases: 9. The CDR3 is 16 residues long.

The V call is TRBV6-2 or TRBV6-3, the J call TRBJ2-1; TRBD2 aligns across 9 bases. This CDR3 is built from 18 residues. Germline CDR1 reads MNHEY; CDR2 reads SVGEGT. The V and J ends lost 5 bases and 2 bases, in that order; junction bases with no gene match: 13. The CDR3 region is CASSPGSSGVSTYNEQFF. The CDR3 DNA reads TGTGCCAGCAGTCCAGGCTCTAGCGGGGTTTCGACCTACAATGAGCAGTTCTTC.

V gene TRBV10-3 combines with J gene TRBJ2-7, with TRBD1 matching 7 bases. Germline V gene data show CDR1 as ENHRY and CDR2 as SYGVKD. The J segment lost 5 bases and the V segment lost 5 bases, leaving 3 bases of the junction unmatched. The CDR3 runs 12 residues. CDR3 sequence: CAISPQGNEQYF. For the CDR3, the DNA is TGTGCCATCAGTCCACAGGGGAACGAGCAGTACTTC.

Comment on this clonotype: Given a much more abundant clone one base away, this may be a read error. V and J are TRBV9 and TRBJ2-1; TRBD2 aligns across 9 bases. The CDR3 spans 15 residues. Looked up from germline, CDR1 is SGDLS and CDR2 is YYNGEE. The CDR3 nucleotides read TGTGCCAGCAGCCCCTCAGGGACTAGCAATAATCAGCAGATCTTC. Translating it yields CASSPSGTSNNQQIF. Complete variable domain (other parts from reference TRBV9 and TRBJ2-1): DSGVTQTPKHLITATGQRVTLRCSPRSGDLSVYWYQQSLDQGLQFLIQYYNGEERAKGNILERFSAQQFPDLHSELNLSSLELGDSALYFCASSPSGTSNNQQIFGPGTRLTVL.

This clonotype was observed a handful of times. In DNA form, the CDR3 reads TGTGCCAGCAGCCAAGGACCAGGGGCTAACTATGGCTACACCTTC. This gives the protein CASSQGPGANYGYTF. The chain links TRBV4-2 to TRBJ1-2; tentatively, D is TRBD1 (6 bases). CDR1 is LGHNA and CDR2 is YNFKEQ in the germline V gene. The V and J ends lost 1 base and 0 bases respectively, with 9 bases between them. This CDR3 spans 15 amino acids.

The genes are TRBV20-1 and TRBJ1-5; TRBD1 agrees at 7 bases. Per germline, CDR1 DFQATT and CDR2 SNEGSKA (reference sequence). Trimming took 2 bases from V and 4 from J; bases not matched to a gene: 11. CDR3 length: 16 amino acids. The CDR3, as DNA: TGCAGTGCTAGATCGCACTTACAGGGGACTAATCAGCCCCAGCATTTT. Translated, it gives CSARSHLQGTNQPQHF.

V is TRBV5-1 and J is TRBJ2-5; D is uncertain. Trimming took off 3 bases at V and 4 bases at J, with 13 bases between the two ends. The germline V gene has CDR1 SGHRS and CDR2 YFSETQ. The CDR3 covers 14 residues. The DNA of the CDR3 is TGCGCCAGCAGCTCCGGACCGGACGTAGAGACCCAGTACTTC. It translates to CASSSGPDVETQYF.

In its sample, this clonotype was seen many times. This chain uses TRBV3-1 with TRBJ1-5; D gene ambiguous. CDR3 size: 14 residues. Looked up from germline, CDR1 is LGHDT and CDR2 is YNNKEL (reference sequence). V shed 0 bases and J shed 6 bases, with 9 bases lying between them. CDR3 region: CASSQDGITQPQHF. For the CDR3, the DNA is TGTGCCAGCAGCCAAGACGGGATAACTCAGCCCCAGCATTTT.